Listed below are T cell receptor beta chains from one sample, sequenced in a study of monozygotic twins with inflammatory bowel disease. From the 5' RACE reads, TCRdb lists one entry per CDR3 protein and no DNA. Its table records about 210,000 distinct CDR3 sequences. Sequencing used blood. The origin of the receptors is a human donor with ulcerative colitis or Crohn's disease, or a healthy co-twin of an affected twin (not recorded which). Each CDR3 is given with its conserved first and last residue. Fields, in order: J gene, V gene, CDR3 protein.

J gene: TRBJ1-2; V gene: TRBV5-8; CDR3 protein: CASWGGYGYTF
J gene: TRBJ2-7; V gene: TRBV7-9; CDR3 protein: CASSPPGTGGTYEQYF
J gene: TRBJ2-3; V gene: TRBV20-1; CDR3 protein: CSARALAGGTDTQYF
J gene: TRBJ2-6; V gene: TRBV5-1; CDR3 protein: CASSQGPQGSGANVLTF
J gene: TRBJ1-6; V gene: TRBV5-6; CDR3 protein: CASSLPGGSYNSPLHF
J gene: TRBJ2-1; V gene: TRBV5-1; CDR3 protein: CASSETGGPNEQFF
J gene: TRBJ2-5; V gene: TRBV5-4; CDR3 protein: CASSQDRQETQYF
J gene: TRBJ2-5; V gene: TRBV25-1; CDR3 protein: CASSKPVGKVYQETQYF
J gene: TRBJ2-5; V gene: TRBV5-1; CDR3 protein: CASSPGRSQETQYF
J gene: TRBJ2-5; V gene: TRBV7-9; CDR3 protein: CASSVAGARQETQYF
J gene: TRBJ2-3; V gene: TRBV18; CDR3 protein: CASSPKAGITDTQYF
J gene: TRBJ2-1; V gene: TRBV4-1; CDR3 protein: CASSRAGGTGYNEQFF
J gene: TRBJ2-2; V gene: TRBV2; CDR3 protein: CASRPSAGAAGELFF